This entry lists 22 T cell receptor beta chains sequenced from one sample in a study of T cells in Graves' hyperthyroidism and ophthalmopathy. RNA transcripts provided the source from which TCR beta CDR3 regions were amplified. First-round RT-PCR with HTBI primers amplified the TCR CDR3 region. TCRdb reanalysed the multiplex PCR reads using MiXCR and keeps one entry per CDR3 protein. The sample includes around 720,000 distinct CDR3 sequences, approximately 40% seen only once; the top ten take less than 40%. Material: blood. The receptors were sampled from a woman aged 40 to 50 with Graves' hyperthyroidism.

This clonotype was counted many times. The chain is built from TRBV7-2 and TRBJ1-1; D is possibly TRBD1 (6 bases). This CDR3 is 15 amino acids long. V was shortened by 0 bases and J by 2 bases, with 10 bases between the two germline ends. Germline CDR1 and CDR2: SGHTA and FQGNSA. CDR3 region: CASSLAQGRNTEAFF. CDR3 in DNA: TGTGCCAGCAGCTTAGCCCAGGGGCGTAACACTGAAGCTTTCTTT.

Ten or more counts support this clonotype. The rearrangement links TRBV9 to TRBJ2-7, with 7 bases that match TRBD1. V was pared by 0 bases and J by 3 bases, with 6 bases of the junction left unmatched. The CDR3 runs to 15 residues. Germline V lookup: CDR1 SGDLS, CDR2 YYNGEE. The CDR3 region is CASSVGGGEGYEQYF. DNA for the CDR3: TGTGCCAGCAGCGTAGGAGGGGGCGAGGGCTACGAGCAGTACTTC. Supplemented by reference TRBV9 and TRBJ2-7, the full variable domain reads DSGVTQTPKHLITATGQRVTLRCSPRSGDLSVYWYQQSLDQGLQFLIQYYNGEERAKGNILERFSAQQFPDLHSELNLSSLELGDSALYFCASSVGGGEGYEQYFGPGTRLTVT.

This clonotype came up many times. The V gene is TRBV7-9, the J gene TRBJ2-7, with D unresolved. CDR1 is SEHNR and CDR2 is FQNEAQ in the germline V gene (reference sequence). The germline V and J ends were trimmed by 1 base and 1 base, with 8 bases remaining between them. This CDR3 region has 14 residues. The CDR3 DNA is TGTGCCAGCAGCTTAGTTGGTAGGTCCTACGAGCAGTACTTC. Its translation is CASSLVGRSYEQYF.

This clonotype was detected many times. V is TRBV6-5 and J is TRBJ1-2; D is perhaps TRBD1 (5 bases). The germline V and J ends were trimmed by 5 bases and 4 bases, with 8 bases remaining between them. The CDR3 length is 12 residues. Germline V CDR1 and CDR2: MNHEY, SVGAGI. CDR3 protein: CASSEGTYGYTF. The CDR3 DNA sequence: TGTGCCAGCAGTGAGGGGACCTATGGCTACACCTTC.

The CDR3 sequence: CASSQEGRMNTEAFF. As DNA, the CDR3 is TGCGCCAGCAGCCAAGAAGGAAGAATGAACACTGAAGCTTTCTTT. The chain has TRBV4-3 and TRBJ1-1; D unclear. The CDR3 consists of 15 residues. Between the trimmed V and J ends, which lost 0 bases and 0 bases, there was a span of 8 bases. Germline assignment: CDR1 LGHNA and CDR2 YSLEER.

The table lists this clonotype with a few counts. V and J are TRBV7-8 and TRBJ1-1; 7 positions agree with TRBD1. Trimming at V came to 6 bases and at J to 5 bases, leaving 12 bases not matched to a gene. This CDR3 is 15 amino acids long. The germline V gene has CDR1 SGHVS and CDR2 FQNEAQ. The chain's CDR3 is CASSTPTGMETEAFF. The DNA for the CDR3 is TGTGCCAGCAGTACACCGACAGGGATGGAGACTGAAGCTTTCTTT.

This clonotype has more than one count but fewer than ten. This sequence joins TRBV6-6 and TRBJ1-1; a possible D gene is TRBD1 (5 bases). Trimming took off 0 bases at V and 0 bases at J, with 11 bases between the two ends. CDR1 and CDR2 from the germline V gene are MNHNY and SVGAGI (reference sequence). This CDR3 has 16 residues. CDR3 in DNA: TGTGCCAGCAGTTACTCTCCAGGGCGAGTGAACACTGAAGCTTTCTTT. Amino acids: CASSYSPGRVNTEAFF.

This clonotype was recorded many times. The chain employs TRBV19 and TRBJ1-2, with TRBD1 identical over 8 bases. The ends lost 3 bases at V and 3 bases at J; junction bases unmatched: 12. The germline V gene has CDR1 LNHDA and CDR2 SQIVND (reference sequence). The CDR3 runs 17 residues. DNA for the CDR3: TGTGCCAGTAGTATCAGTCACAGGGGGTCACGATACTATGGCTACACCTTC. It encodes CASSISHRGSRYYGYTF.

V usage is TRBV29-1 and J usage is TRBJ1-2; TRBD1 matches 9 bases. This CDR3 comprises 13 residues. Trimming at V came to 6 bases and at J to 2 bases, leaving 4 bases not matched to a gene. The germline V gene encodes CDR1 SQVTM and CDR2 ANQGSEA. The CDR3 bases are TGCAGCGTGAAAGGACAGGGGAACTATGGCTACACCTTC. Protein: CSVKGQGNYGYTF.

The CDR3 DNA reads TGCGCCAGCAGCCAATTTTACTGGCTGGCCTATGGCTACACCTTC. It translates to CASSQFYWLAYGYTF. This chain joins TRBV4-3 and TRBJ1-2; no reliable D call. V gave up 2 bases and J gave up 4 bases, with 14 bases separating them. CDR1 is LGHNA, CDR2 YSLEER, per germline. The CDR3 extends over 15 amino acids.

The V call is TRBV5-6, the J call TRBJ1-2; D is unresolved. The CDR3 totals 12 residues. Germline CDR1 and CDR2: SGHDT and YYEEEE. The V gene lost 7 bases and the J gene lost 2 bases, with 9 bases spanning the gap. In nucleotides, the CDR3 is TGTGCCAGCTACCGGGGAAACTATGGCTACACCTTC. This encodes CASYRGNYGYTF.

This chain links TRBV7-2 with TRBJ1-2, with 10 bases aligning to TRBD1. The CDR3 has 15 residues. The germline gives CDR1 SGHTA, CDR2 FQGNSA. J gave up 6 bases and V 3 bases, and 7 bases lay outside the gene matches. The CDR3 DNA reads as TGTGCCAGCAGCTTCCCCCGGGACAGGGGACATGGCTACACCTTC. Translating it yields CASSFPRDRGHGYTF.

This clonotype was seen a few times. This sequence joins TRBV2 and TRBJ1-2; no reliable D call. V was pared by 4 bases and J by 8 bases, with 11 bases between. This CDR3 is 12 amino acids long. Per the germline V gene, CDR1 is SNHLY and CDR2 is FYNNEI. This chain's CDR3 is CASSGPSTGYTF. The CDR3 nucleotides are TGTGCCAGCAGTGGCCCTTCCACCGGCTACACCTTC.

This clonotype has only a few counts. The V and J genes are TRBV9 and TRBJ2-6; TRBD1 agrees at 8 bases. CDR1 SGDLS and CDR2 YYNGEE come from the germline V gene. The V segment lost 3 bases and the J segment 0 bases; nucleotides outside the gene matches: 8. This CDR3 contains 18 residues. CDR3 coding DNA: TGTGCCAGCAGCGCCGACAGGGGTTTAAGCTCTGGGGCCAACGTCCTGACTTTC. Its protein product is CASSADRGLSSGANVLTF.

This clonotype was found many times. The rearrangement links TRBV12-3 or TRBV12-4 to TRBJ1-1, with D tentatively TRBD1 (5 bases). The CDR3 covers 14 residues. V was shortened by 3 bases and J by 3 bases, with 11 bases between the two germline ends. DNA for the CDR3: TGTGCCAGCAGTTTGGGGGAGTCGGACACTGAAGCTTTCTTT. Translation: CASSLGESDTEAFF.

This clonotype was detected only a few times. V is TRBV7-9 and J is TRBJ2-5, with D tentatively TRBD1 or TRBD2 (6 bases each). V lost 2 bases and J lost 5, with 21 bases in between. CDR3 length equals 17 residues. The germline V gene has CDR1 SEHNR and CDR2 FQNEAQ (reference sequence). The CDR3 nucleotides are TGTGCCAGCAGCTTAATGCCAGGGGCGACGGGGGCGGAGACCCAGTACTTC. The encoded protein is CASSLMPGATGAETQYF.

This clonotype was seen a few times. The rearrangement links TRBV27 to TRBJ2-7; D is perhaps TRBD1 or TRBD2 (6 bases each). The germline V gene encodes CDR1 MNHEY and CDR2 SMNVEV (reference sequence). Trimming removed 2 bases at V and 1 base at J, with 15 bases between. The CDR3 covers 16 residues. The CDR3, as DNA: TGTGCCAGCAGTTTAAGTCCGGGGGCCGCGTCCTACGAGCAGTACTTC. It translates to CASSLSPGAASYEQYF.

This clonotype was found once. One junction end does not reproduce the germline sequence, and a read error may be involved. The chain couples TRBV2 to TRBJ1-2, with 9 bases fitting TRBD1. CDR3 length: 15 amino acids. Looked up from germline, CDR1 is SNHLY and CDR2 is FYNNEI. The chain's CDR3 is CATSDPGQGHYGYTF. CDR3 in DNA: TGTGCCACCAGTGATCCCGGACAGGGGCACTATGGCTACACCTTC. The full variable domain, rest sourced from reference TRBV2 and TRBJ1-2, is EPEVTQTPSHQVTQMGQEVILRCVPISNHLYFYWYRQILGQKVEFLVSFYNNEISEKSEIFDDQFSVERPDGSNFTLKIRSTKLEDSAMYFCATSDPGQGHYGYTFGSGTRLTVV.

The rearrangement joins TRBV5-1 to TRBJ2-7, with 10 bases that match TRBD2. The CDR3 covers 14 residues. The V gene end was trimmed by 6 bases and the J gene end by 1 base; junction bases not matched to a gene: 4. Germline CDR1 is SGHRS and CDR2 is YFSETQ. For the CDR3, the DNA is TGCGCCAGCACCATAGCGGGGGGTTCCTACGAGCAGTACTTC. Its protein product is CASTIAGGSYEQYF.

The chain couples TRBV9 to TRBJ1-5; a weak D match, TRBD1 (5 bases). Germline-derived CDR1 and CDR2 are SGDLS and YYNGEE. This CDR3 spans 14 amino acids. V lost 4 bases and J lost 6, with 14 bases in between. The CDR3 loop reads CASSSRGTSQPQHF. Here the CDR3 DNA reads TGTGCCAGCAGCTCCCGGGGGACCAGTCAGCCCCAGCATTTT. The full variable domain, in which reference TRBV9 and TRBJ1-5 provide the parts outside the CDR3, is DSGVTQTPKHLITATGQRVTLRCSPRSGDLSVYWYQQSLDQGLQFLIQYYNGEERAKGNILERFSAQQFPDLHSELNLSSLELGDSALYFCASSSRGTSQPQHFGDGTRLSIL.

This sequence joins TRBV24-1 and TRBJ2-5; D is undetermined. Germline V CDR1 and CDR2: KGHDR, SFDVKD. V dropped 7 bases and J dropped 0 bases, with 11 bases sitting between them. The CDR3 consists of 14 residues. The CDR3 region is CATSGTVNQETQYF. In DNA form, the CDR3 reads TGTGCCACCAGCGGTACAGTGAACCAAGAGACCCAGTACTTC.

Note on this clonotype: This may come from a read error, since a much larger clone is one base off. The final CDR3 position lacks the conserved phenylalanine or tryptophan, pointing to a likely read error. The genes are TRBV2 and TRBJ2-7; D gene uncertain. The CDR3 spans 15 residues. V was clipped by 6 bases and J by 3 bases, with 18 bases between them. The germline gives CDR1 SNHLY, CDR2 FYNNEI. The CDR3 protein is CASSRLIHGIYEQYL. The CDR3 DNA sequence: TGTGCCAGCAGCCGACTTATCCATGGGATCTACGAGCAGTACCTC.